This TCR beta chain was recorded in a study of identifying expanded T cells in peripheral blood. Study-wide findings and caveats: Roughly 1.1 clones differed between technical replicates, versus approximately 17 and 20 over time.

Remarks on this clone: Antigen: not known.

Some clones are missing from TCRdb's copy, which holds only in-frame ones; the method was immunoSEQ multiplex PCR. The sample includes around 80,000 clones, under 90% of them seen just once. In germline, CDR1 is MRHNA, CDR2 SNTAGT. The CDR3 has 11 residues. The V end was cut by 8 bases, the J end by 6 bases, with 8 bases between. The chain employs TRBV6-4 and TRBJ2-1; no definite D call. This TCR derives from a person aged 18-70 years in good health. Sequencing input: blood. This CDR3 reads CASSHRNEQFF. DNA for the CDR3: TGTGCCAGCTCTCACCGCAATGAGCAGTTCTTC.